The clone carrying this T cell receptor beta chain was counted between two and nine times. The source of the sample is a study of T cells in Graves' hyperthyroidism and ophthalmopathy. It was RNA transcripts that yielded the amplified TCR beta CDR3 regions. First-round RT-PCR targeting the TCR CDR3 was performed with the HTBI primer set. A single record per CDR3 protein comes from TCRdb applying MiXCR to the multiplex PCR reads. Of 500,000 to 650,000 distinct CDR3 sequences listed, approximately 20% were seen once; the top ten hold roughly 50%. The sequencing input was blood. This clonotype was sampled from a man in his forties with Graves' ophthalmopathy.

Here the CDR3 reads CASSLVTAGASKQFF. For the CDR3, the DNA is TGTGCCAGCAGTTTGGTGACAGCTGGGGCTAGCAAGCAGTTCTTC. This sequence joins TRBV28 and TRBJ2-1; D assignment may be TRBD1 or TRBD2 (5 bases each). Trimming took 3 bases from V and 11 from J, leaving 20 bases between them. The CDR3 extends over 15 amino acids. Germline V gene lookup returns CDR1 MDHEN and CDR2 SYDVKM.